This T cell receptor beta chain derives from a study of tumor and adjacent non-tumor tissue in lung cancer. Study-wide background: Aged about 30 to 85 years, patients included approximately 11 men and 4 to 6 women with stage I to III disease. Overall study findings and caveats: Significantly higher TCR diversity was found in tumor than normal lung.

Worth noting for this clonotype: Its specificity is unknown.

A modified ARM-PCR protocol with three rounds of nested PCR amplified TCRbeta. TCRdb itself ran the multiplex PCR reads through MiXCR, one entry per CDR3 protein. The sample lists 60,000 to 85,000 distinct CDR3 sequences, 75% to 90% occurring once. The template was RNA from unsorted bulk tissue. The CDR3 runs to 16 residues. Deletions cut 5 bases from V and 1 base from J, with 19 bases between. The germline V gene has CDR1 DFQATT and CDR2 SNEGSKA (reference sequence). Sequenced input: lung tumor tissue. This TCR was recovered from a woman between 50 and 59 years old with non-small cell lung cancer. This chain joins TRBV20-1 and TRBJ2-3; D possibly uses TRBD1 or TRBD2 (6 bases each). DNA for the CDR3: TGCAGTGCTTCCAGACTAGAGGGGGATTGCACAGATACGCAGTATTTT. This sequence encodes CSASRLEGDCTDTQYF.